These T cell receptor beta chains were read from a single sample in a study of control samples from healthy donors and cancer patients. Clones were sequenced by immunoSEQ multiplex PCR, and TCRdb holds only the in-frame ones, with some missing. The sample records over 100,000 clones, about nine tenths being singletons. Source material: blood. Every receptor here comes from a man aged 18-30 years in good health. Each CDR3 is given with its conserved first and last residue. The order of the fields is clone size, V gene, D gene, J gene, CDR3 DNA, CDR3 protein. A D gene is named only where the DNA matches it firmly. Part of the rows lack a size; the others show once, few, many or a class for expanded clones.

NA	TRBV5-5	NA	TRBJ1-2	TGTGCCAGCACCGCAGGCAGGAACAACTATGGCTACACCTTC	CASTAGRNNYGYTF
NA	TRBV21-1	NA	TRBJ2-5	TGTGCCAGCAGCAAAGATGTGGGGACAGGGGAGTTTGAGTACTTC	CASSKDVGTGEFEYF
few	TRBV7-9	TRBD1	TRBJ1-2	TGTGCCAGCAGCTTAGCCCCGGACAGGACCACCTTC	CASSLAPDRTTF
NA	TRBV5-1	NA	TRBJ2-7	TGCGCCAGCAGCCAAGGAGGGGACTCCTACGAGCAGTACTTC	CASSQGGDSYEQYF
NA	TRBV19	TRBD1	TRBJ1-6	TGTGCCAGTAGCCAGACAGGGGGTAATTCACCCCTCCACTTT	CASSQTGGNSPLHF
NA	TRBV6-5	NA	TRBJ1-1	TGTGCCAGCAGTTACTCTACGGGGACTGAAGCTTTCTTT	CASSYSTGTEAFF
NA	TRBV2	NA	TRBJ1-1	TGTGCCAGCATTGCCCAGGCGAACACTGAAGCTTTCTTT	CASIAQANTEAFF
NA	TRBV5-4	NA	TRBJ2-2	TGTGCCAGCAGCTTGAATAGAGGGTTAGGCACCGGGGAGCTGTTTTTT	CASSLNRGLGTGELFF
NA	TRBV5-4	TRBD1	TRBJ2-1	TGTGCCAGCAGCTACCCGGGGATTTCCGGGACAGGGGGCTACAATGAGCAGTTCTTC	CASSYPGISGTGGYNEQFF
NA	TRBV11-2	NA	TRBJ2-5	TGTGCCAGCAGCTTAGACTATGAGACCCAGTACTTC	CASSLDYETQYF
NA	TRBV30	NA	TRBJ2-5	TGTGCCTGGAGATGCGGATCCCGAGAGACCCAGTACTTC	CAWRCGSRETQYF
NA	TRBV19	TRBD2	TRBJ2-2	TGTGCCAGCGGGGGACTACTCACCGGGGAGCTGTTTTTT	CASGGLLTGELFF
NA	TRBV6-1	NA	TRBJ2-7	TGTGCCAGCAGTGAAGGAGTTGGTGGGGGAGTTTACGAGCAGTACTTC	CASSEGVGGGVYEQYF
NA	TRBV10-3	NA	TRBJ1-3	TGTGCCATCAGTGCGACCACTAACTCTGGAAACACCATATATTTT	CAISATTNSGNTIYF
NA	TRBV27	NA	TRBJ2-3	TGTGCCAGCAGTCCCGGGGGCTGGGGAGATACGCAGTATTTT	CASSPGGWGDTQYF
NA	TRBV5-4	NA	TRBJ1-5	TGTGCCAGCAGCTTGCGGAAAGGGACTGGGGATAATAGCAATCAGCCCCAGCATTTT	CASSLRKGTGDNSNQPQHF
NA	TRBV29-1	NA	TRBJ2-7	TGCAGCGTGGGGATCCAGGGCTACGAGCAGTACTTC	CSVGIQGYEQYF
NA	TRBV9	NA	TRBJ2-6	TGTGCCAGCAGCCCCTCGAGCCTTCTCTCTGGGGCCAACGTCCTGACTTTC	CASSPSSLLSGANVLTF
NA	TRBV7-9	TRBD1	TRBJ1-2	TGTGCCACAGGGGGCTGGTATGGCTACACCTTC	CATGGWYGYTF
NA	TRBV5-4	NA	TRBJ2-2	TGTGCCAGCAGCTTGGGGCTCTTGAACACCGGGGAGCTGTTTTTT	CASSLGLLNTGELFF
NA	TRBV27	NA	TRBJ1-5	TGTGCCAGCAGTCCATCCAGCGGAAGCAATCAGCCCCAGCATTTT	CASSPSSGSNQPQHF
NA	TRBV2	NA	TRBJ2-7	TGTGCCAGCAGTGAAGGACGGGGGCTCTACGAGCAGTACTTC	CASSEGRGLYEQYF
NA	TRBV6-1	NA	TRBJ2-1	TGTGCCAGCAGTGAACACGGGCGGCGTGAGCAGTTCTTC	CASSEHGRREQFF
NA	TRBV3-1/TRBV3-2	NA	TRBJ1-2	TGTGCCAGCAGCCAAGGACAGAACTATGGCTACACCTTC	CASSQGQNYGYTF
NA	TRBV9	NA	TRBJ1-2	TGTGCCAGCAGCGTAGGGGGCGTTAACTATGGCTACACCTTC	CASSVGGVNYGYTF
NA	TRBV5-5	NA	TRBJ2-1	TGTGCCAGCAGCTTGTTTGGTAGCAGTGAGCAGTTCTTC	CASSLFGSSEQFF
once	TRBV9	NA	TRBJ1-2	TGTGCCAGCAGCGACCACCCGGGCGTGGGGGTCTACACCTTC	CASSDHPGVGVYTF